This TCR beta chain came from a study of T-cell reconstitution after alpha-beta-depleted transplantation in children. During its preparation, the TCRbeta library received unique molecular identifiers. TCRdb processed the PCR reads anew with MiXCR; each CDR3 protein has one entry. The table lists roughly 190,000 distinct CDR3 sequences, roughly 14% of them singletons, with less than 15% in the top ten. Ten or more counts support this clonotype. In germline, CDR1 is SGHRS, CDR2 YFSETQ. The CDR3 length is 16 residues. J gave up 2 bases and V 3 bases, and 11 bases lay outside the gene matches. The material sequenced was PBMCs from the stem cell graft donor, taken from the stem cell graft. This receptor was identified in a human donor who donated a stem cell graft to a child with acute lymphoblastic leukemia. The V call is TRBV5-1, the J call TRBJ2-7; 7 nucleotides line up with TRBD2. The CDR3 spells CASSSESGLETYEQYF. In DNA form, the CDR3 reads TGCGCCAGCAGCTCCGAGTCTGGACTAGAAACCTACGAGCAGTACTTC.